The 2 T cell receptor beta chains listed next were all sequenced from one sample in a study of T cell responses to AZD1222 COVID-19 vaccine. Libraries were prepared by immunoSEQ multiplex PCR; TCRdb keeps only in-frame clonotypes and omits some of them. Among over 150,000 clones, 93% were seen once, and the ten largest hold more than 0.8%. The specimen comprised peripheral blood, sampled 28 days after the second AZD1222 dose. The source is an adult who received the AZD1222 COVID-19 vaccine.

The CDR3 loop is CASSEAWDPADTQYF. CDR3 in DNA: TGTGCCAGCAGTGAAGCCTGGGACCCCGCAGATACGCAGTATTTT. The chain carries TRBV6-1 and TRBJ2-3; D might be TRBD1 or TRBD2, each matching 5 bases. Per the germline V gene, CDR1 is MNHNS and CDR2 is SASEGT. V lost 0 bases and J 4 bases, leaving 11 bases between the germline ends. This CDR3 has 15 residues.

The CDR3 is CASSQSGNTIYF. CDR3 bases: TGTGCCAGCAGTCAATCTGGAAACACCATATATTTT. The V and J genes are TRBV12-3 or TRBV12-4 and TRBJ1-3; D not certain. The V end was cut by 5 bases, the J end by 1 base, with 3 bases between. The CDR3 has 12 residues.